This TCR beta chain was sequenced for a study of control samples from healthy donors and cancer patients. Sequencing used immunoSEQ multiplex PCR; TCRdb keeps in-frame clones, though not all of them. The data show 110,000 or so clones, with approximately 87% seen just once and about 12% held by the top ten. With 0 bases clipped from V and 12 bases from J, the junction kept 4 bases outside the gene matches. The CDR3 covers 12 residues. CDR1 is LNHNV and CDR2 is YYDKDF in the germline V gene (reference sequence). The chain uses TRBV15 and TRBJ2-7; 8 bases are shared with TRBD1. What was sequenced was blood. The TCR comes from a man aged 30-40 years in good health. CDR3 region: CATSRDKDRAYV. CDR3 nucleotide sequence: TGTGCCACCAGCAGAGATAAGGACAGGGCGTACGTC.